Below are 10 T cell receptor beta chains sequenced from a single sample in a study of regulatory T cells in long-lasting Graves disease (dated by TCRdb to the early 2020s). The label giving this sample's time point can be read as: newly diagnosed GD, antithyroid drugs for less than 3 months. For both TCR sequencing and RNA sequencing, RNA was extracted from PBMCs using TRIzol. The library relied on multiplex PCR. The run used an Illumina HiSeq 4000. iRepertoire HTBI primers and Arm-PCR amplification of CDR3 regions were used to construct TCR beta libraries. TCRdb trimmed public reads at Q25 via fastp, called clones via MiXCR and kept in-frame beta chains. Rows with one shared CDR3 protein collapse into an entry with the most common genes and DNA. The sample table holds 410,000 or so distinct CDR3 sequences, of which 15% were seen once. In total, the top ten clones hold approximately 15% of the sample.

This same sample was also part of a study on T cells in Graves' hyperthyroidism and ophthalmopathy.

The sequencing here drew on peripheral blood mononuclear cells (PBMCs), taken at new diagnosis, from a patient treated with antithyroid drugs. The receptors originated from a woman aged 25 to 45 with Graves disease. Donor details come from another sample of the same person, matched by shared clones.

A few counts support this clonotype. V gene TRBV7-9 combines with J gene TRBJ2-1; 9 bases line up with TRBD2. The V and J ends lost 3 bases and 0 bases, in that order; junction bases with no gene match: 18. The germline V gene has CDR1 SEHNR and CDR2 FQNEAQ (reference sequence). The CDR3 runs 21 residues. In DNA, the CDR3 is TGTGCCAGCAGCTTGATGTCCTTAGGGGCTAGCGGGAAGAGCTCCTACAATGAGCAGTTCTTC. Its translation: CASSLMSLGASGKSSYNEQFF. The full variable domain, with the rest looked up from reference TRBV7-9 and TRBJ2-1, is DTGVSQNPRHKITKRGQNVTFRCDPISEHNRLYWYRQTLGQGPEFLTYFQNEAQLEKSRLLSDRFSAERPKGSFSTLEIQRTEQGDSAMYLCASSLMSLGASGKSSYNEQFFGPGTRLTVL.

This clonotype was seen at least ten times. The V and J genes are TRBV20-1 and TRBJ2-5; 9 bases match TRBD1. The length of the CDR3 is 15 residues. CDR1 and CDR2 (germline): DFQATT, SNEGSKA (reference sequence). V was pared by 6 bases and J by 7 bases, with 15 bases of the junction left unmatched. The CDR3 DNA follows: TGCAGTGCCGAAAAGCCGGGACAGGGATCGGGGACCCAGTACTTC. Its protein product is CSAEKPGQGSGTQYF.

In its sample, this clonotype was seen once. A much larger clone sits a single nucleotide away, making a read error possible. The rearrangement joins TRBV20-1 to TRBJ2-1, with 7 bases matching TRBD1. The germline gives CDR1 DFQATT, CDR2 SNEGSKA (reference sequence). The CDR3 extends over 13 amino acids. V lost 4 bases to trimming and J lost 10 bases; unmatched junction nucleotides: 10. CDR3 DNA sequence: TGCAGTGCTACTACCGGGACAGACTACGAGCAGTTCTTC. Amino acids: CSATTGTDYEQFF.

The V and J genes are TRBV27 and TRBJ2-7, with 7 bases aligning to TRBD1. Trimming at V came to 5 bases and at J to 2 bases, leaving 6 bases not matched to a gene. This CDR3 is 14 amino acids long. Germline-derived CDR1 and CDR2 are MNHEY and SMNVEV (reference sequence). The CDR3 nucleotides are TGTGCCAGCAGTATTGAACAGGGGACCTACGAGCAGTACTTC. Its translation is CASSIEQGTYEQYF.

The CDR3 DNA is TGTGCCAGCAGCGTATCGGGAGGGCCGGATGAGCAGTTCTTC. Protein sequence: CASSVSGGPDEQFF. The V call is TRBV9, the J call TRBJ2-1; 8 bases line up with TRBD2. The CDR3 has 14 residues. V lost 1 base and J lost 8; bases outside the gene matches: 5. Germline CDR1 reads SGDLS; CDR2 reads YYNGEE.

This clonotype was seen ten or more times. The gene calls are TRBV4-1 and TRBJ1-1; 8 bases fit TRBD1. Losses at the gene ends were 1 base for V and 1 base for J; bases not matched to a gene: 8. This CDR3 is 17 amino acids long. Germline loops: CDR1 MGHRA, CDR2 YSYEKL. The CDR3 region is CASSQGGGQGRNTEAFF. CDR3 DNA sequence: TGCGCCAGCAGCCAAGGAGGAGGACAGGGTCGGAACACTGAAGCTTTCTTT.

Only a few counts were recorded for this clonotype. The rearrangement uses TRBV29-1 and TRBJ1-1; perhaps TRBD1 as D (6 bases). Deletions cut 4 bases from V and 1 base from J, with 10 bases between. Germline-derived CDR1 and CDR2 are SQVTM and ANQGSEA. CDR3 length: 13 residues. The CDR3 region is CSVGRGGNTEAFF. The CDR3 DNA reads TGCAGCGTTGGGAGGGGGGGGAACACTGAAGCTTTCTTT.

The chain has TRBV10-1 and TRBJ2-1; D is possibly TRBD2 (5 bases). This CDR3 comprises 15 residues. Trimming stripped 3 bases from V and 0 bases from J, with 9 bases between. Germline values: CDR1 WNHNN, CDR2 SYGVQD (reference sequence). CDR3 bases: TGCGCCAGCAGTGATCGGGAAAGCTCCTACAATGAGCAGTTCTTC. This translates into CASSDRESSYNEQFF.

This clonotype has at least ten counts. The gene calls are TRBV6-1 and TRBJ1-5; no clear D gene. Looked up from germline, CDR1 is MNHNS and CDR2 is SASEGT. V gave up 7 bases and J gave up 5 bases, with 24 bases separating them. This CDR3 region has 17 residues. The CDR3 loop reads CASTFPPDGVPDQPQHF. CDR3 DNA: TGTGCCAGCACTTTCCCGCCGGACGGGGTTCCTGATCAGCCCCAGCATTTT.

In its sample, this clonotype was seen many times. The rearrangement uses TRBV10-3 and TRBJ1-1, with D uncertain. This CDR3 is built from 13 residues. Trimming shortened V by 6 bases and J by 4 bases, and 12 bases separated the two germline ends. The V gene's germline CDR1 is ENHRY and CDR2 SYGVKD. The CDR3 sequence is CAISDKTVTEAFF. The CDR3 region has the DNA TGTGCCATCAGCGACAAGACGGTCACTGAAGCTTTCTTT.